This record covers a single T cell receptor (beta chain). These data are taken from a study of blood T cell repertoires in COVID-19. For the study at large: Acute-phase and convalescent COVID-19 samples originated in the United States, Italy and Spain. From T cells, B-cell-depleted T cells, or PBMCs came the material, which was cDNA or gDNA.

Germline CDR1 is SGHRS and CDR2 is YFSETQ. The CDR3 is 16 residues long. V shed 5 bases, J shed 3 bases, and the junction held 8 bases outside the gene matches. As handled by the study authors: The assay estimated nucleated cells by amplifying reference gene primers. Libraries were prepared by immunoSEQ multiplex PCR; TCRdb keeps only in-frame clonotypes and omits some of them. D and trimming were read from the DNA, whereas the V and J calls and clone size are those reported in that table. The data contain 40,000 or so clones, 70% to 90% of them singletons. Sample: peripheral blood. The chain uses TRBV5-1 and TRBJ2-1; 10 bases map to TRBD2. The sequence was obtained from a man in his forties with active COVID-19. CDR3 sequence (DNA): TGCGCCAGCAGGCCCAGCGGGAGGGCCCACTACAATGAGCAGTTCTTC. This sequence encodes CASRPSGRAHYNEQFF.